The present entry profiles one T cell receptor beta chain with its context. This specimen comes from a study of blood T cell repertoires in COVID-19. Study as a whole: Acute and convalescent COVID-19 specimens originated in the United States, Italy and Spain. From T cells, B-cell-depleted T cells, or PBMCs came the material, which was cDNA or gDNA.

Patients at the Seattle site were enrolled during active infection and followed longitudinally. The CDR3 contains 14 residues. CDR1 GTSNPN and CDR2 SVGIG come from the germline V gene (reference sequence). J gave up 7 bases and V 0 bases, and 7 bases lay outside the gene matches. Study processing details: Researchers report that nucleated cell counts were estimated from reference gene primer amplification. Sequencing used immunoSEQ multiplex PCR; TCRdb keeps in-frame clones, though not all of them. The V and J calls and the clone size are those of that table, but D and trimming were determined from the DNA. The sample lists just over 350,000 clones; about 86% were seen once.

The V and J genes are TRBV30 and TRBJ2-3; TRBD1 matches 7 bases. This TCR was recovered from a woman in her sixties with COVID-19, enrolled during active disease. The sample comprised peripheral blood. The DNA of the CDR3 is TGTGCCTGGAGTGTAAAGGGGGCTCAAAATACGCAGTATTTT. It specifies CAWSVKGAQNTQYF.